This TCR beta chain is drawn from a study of T cell repertoires in cytomegalovirus infection. Study overall: Recently identified HLA-C-restricted CMV epitopes were used, and well-studied HLA-B-restricted CMV epitopes were used as well. Public TCR beta signatures provided an indication of both CMV infection and a matching HLA type.

One entry per CDR3 protein results from TCRdb running MiXCR on the reads. This sample has approximately 470,000 distinct CDR3 sequences, with more than 40% found just once. As concerns this clonotype: The target antigen is unknown.

V lost 1 base to trimming and J lost 0 bases; unmatched junction nucleotides: 14. The CDR3 is made up of 19 amino acids. Germline CDR1 MNHNS, CDR2 SASEGT. This rearrangement joins TRBV6-1 to TRBJ1-1; 7 positions match TRBD1. Sequenced material: cultured PBMCs, taken from culture after CMV antigen stimulation. This clonotype was sampled from a human donor in good health (CMV status not recorded). Some clones in this sample may be carry-over from other donors' samples. The CDR3 region is CASSEVVWSGQRMNTEAFF. The CDR3 nucleotides read TGTGCCAGCAGTGAAGTTGTTTGGTCGGGACAGAGAATGAACACTGAAGCTTTCTTT.